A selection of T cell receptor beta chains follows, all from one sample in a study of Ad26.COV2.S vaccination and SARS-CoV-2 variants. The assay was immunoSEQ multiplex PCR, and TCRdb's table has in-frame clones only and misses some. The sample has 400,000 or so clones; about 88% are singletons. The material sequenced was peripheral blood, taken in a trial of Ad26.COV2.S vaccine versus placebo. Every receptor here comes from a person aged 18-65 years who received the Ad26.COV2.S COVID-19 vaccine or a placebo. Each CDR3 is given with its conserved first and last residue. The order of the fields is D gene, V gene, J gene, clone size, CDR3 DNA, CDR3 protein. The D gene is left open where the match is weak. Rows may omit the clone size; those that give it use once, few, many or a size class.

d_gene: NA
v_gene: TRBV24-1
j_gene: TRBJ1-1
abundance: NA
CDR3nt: TGTGCCACCAGTGATCCAGGGAGCGCTGAAGCTTTCTTT
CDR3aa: CATSDPGSAEAFF

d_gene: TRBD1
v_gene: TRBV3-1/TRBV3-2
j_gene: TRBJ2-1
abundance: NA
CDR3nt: TGTGCCAGCAGCCAGGACAGGGCATATGAGCAGTTCTTC
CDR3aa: CASSQDRAYEQFF

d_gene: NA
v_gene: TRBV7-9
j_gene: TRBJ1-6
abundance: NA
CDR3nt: TGTGCCAGCAGCTTATCCAGCAATAATTCACCCCTCCACTTT
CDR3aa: CASSLSSNNSPLHF

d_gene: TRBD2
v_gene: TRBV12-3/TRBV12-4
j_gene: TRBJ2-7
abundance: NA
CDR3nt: TGTGCCAGCAAGCGGGACCCCTACGAGCAGTACTTC
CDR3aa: CASKRDPYEQYF

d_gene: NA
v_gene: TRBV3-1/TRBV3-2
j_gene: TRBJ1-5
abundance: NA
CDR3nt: TGTGCCAGCAGCCTGGGGTCCAATAGCAATCAGCCCCAGCATTTT
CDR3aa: CASSLGSNSNQPQHF

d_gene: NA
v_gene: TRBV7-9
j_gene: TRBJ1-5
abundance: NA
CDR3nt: TGTGCCAGCAGTCGTGGCGGGGCAGGAGCCCAGCATTTT
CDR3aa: CASSRGGAGAQHF

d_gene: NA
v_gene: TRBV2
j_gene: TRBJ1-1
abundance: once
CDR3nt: TGTGCCAGCAGCGTGGGGGGGGGTGAAGCTTTCTTT
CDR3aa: CASSVGGGEAFF

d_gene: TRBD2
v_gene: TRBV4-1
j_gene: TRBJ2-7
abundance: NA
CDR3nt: TGCGCCAGCAGCCAGAGCGGGGCGACCTACGAGCAGTACTTC
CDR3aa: CASSQSGATYEQYF

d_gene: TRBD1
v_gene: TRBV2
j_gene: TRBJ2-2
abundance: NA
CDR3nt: TGTGCCAGCAGTCTAGTCACCCCGGACAGGGTGACCGGGGAGCTGTTTTTT
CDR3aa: CASSLVTPDRVTGELFF

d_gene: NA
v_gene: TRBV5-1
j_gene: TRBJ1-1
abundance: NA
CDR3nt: TGCGCCAGCAGCTTGAATGGGGTTAACACTGAAGCTTTCTTT
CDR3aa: CASSLNGVNTEAFF

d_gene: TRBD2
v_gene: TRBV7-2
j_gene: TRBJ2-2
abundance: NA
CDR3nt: TGTGCCAGCAGCTTCGGGGGGGCCGCCGGGGAGCTGTTTTTT
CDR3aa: CASSFGGAAGELFF

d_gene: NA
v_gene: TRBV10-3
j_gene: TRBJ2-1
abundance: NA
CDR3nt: TGTGCCATCAGTGAGTCGGGGAGCAGATATTACAATGAGCAGTTCTTC
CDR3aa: CAISESGSRYYNEQFF

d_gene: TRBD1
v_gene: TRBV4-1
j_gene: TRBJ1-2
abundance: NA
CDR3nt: TGCGCCAGCAGCCAAGGACCTCATGATATGAGGACAGGGAATTTTGGCTACACCTTC
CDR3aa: CASSQGPHDMRTGNFGYTF

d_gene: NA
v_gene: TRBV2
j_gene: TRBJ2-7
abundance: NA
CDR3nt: TGTGCCAGCAGTGAGTATGGGTACGAGCAGTACTTC
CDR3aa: CASSEYGYEQYF

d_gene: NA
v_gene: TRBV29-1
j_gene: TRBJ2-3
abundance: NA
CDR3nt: TGCAGCGTTGAAGGGGGGACAGATACGCAGTATTTT
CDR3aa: CSVEGGTDTQYF

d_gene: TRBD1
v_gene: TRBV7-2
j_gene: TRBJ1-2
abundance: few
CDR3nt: TGTGCCAGCAGCCCCGTCGGGACAGGGAAGAACTATGGCTACACCTTC
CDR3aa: CASSPVGTGKNYGYTF

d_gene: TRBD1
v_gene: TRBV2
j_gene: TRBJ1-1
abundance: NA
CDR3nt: TGTGCCAGCAGCTTACAGGGGACGAACACTGAAGCTTTCTTT
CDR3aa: CASSLQGTNTEAFF

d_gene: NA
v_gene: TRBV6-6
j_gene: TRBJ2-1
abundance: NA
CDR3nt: TGTGCCAGCCGCCAGGATTATGAGCAGTTCTTC
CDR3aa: CASRQDYEQFF

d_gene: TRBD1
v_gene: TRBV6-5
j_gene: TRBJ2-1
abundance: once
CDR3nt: TGTGCCAGCCGGGACAGGGGAAGCAATGAGCAGTTCTTC
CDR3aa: CASRDRGSNEQFF

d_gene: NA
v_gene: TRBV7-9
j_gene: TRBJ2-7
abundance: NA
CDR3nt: TGTGCCAGCAGCTTAGGGGGGATAGGCTACGAGCAGTACTTC
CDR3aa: CASSLGGIGYEQYF

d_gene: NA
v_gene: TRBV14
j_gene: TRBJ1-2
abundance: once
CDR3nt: TGTGCCAGCAGCCAACAGGGTTATGGCTACACCTTC
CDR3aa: CASSQQGYGYTF

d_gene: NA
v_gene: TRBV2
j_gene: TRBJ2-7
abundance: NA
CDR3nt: TGTGCCAGGAGACAGCCGTCCTCCTACGAGCAGTACTTC
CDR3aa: CARRQPSSYEQYF

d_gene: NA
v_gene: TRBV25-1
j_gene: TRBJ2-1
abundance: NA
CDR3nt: TGTGCCAGCATTCGCAGGTGGTGCGAGCAGTTCTTC
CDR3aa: CASIRRWCEQFF

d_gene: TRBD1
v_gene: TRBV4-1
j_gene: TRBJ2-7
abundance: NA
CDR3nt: TGCGCCAGCAGCCAAGATCCGACGACAGGGCTCTACGAGCAGTACTTC
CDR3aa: CASSQDPTTGLYEQYF

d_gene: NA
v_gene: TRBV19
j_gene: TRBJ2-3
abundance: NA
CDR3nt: TGTGCCAGTAGTATAGTGGGGGGAGCAGATACGCAGTATTTT
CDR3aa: CASSIVGGADTQYF

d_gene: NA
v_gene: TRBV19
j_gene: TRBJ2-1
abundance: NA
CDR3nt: TGTGCCAGTAGTATGCAGATTGCGAGTTCCTACAATGAGCAGTTCTTC
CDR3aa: CASSMQIASSYNEQFF

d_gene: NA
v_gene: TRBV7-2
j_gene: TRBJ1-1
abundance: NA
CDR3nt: TGTGCCAGCAGCTTAGGGTGGAGCACTGAAGCTTTCTTT
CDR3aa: CASSLGWSTEAFF

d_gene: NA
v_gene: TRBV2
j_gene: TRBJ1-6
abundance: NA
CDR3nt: TGTGCCAGCAGTGAAGCGCTTCGGAGGGGGAGTTATAATTCACCCCTCCACTTT
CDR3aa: CASSEALRRGSYNSPLHF

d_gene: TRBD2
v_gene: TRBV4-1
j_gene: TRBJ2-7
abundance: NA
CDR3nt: TGCGCCAGCAGCCAAGAACCAAGCGGGGGGGCGTACGAGCAGTACTTC
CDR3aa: CASSQEPSGGAYEQYF

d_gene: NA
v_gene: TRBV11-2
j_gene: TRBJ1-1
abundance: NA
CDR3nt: TGTGCCAGCAGCTCGCTTCGGGGACAGAACACTGAAGCTTTCTTT
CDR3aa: CASSSLRGQNTEAFF

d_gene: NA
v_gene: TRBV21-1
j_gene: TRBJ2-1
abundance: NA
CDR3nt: TGTGCCAGCAGCAAAGAGGGAGGACTAGCGGGGCCGGAGCAGTTCTTC
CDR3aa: CASSKEGGLAGPEQFF

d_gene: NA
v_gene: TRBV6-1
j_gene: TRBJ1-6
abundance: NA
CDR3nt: TGTGCCAGCAGTGAAATTTGGGCGAATTCACCCCTCCACTTT
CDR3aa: CASSEIWANSPLHF

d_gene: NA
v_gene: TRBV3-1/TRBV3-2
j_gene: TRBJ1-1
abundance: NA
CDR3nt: TGTGCCAGCAGCCAAGATCTTGTTTCCATGAACACTGAAGCTTTCTTT
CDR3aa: CASSQDLVSMNTEAFF

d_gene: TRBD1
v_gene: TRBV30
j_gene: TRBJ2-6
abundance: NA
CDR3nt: TGTGCCTGGATTTCAGGGGGCTCAAGTGGGGCCAACGTCCTGACTTTC
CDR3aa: CAWISGGSSGANVLTF

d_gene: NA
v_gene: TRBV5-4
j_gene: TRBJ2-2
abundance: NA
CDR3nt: TGTGCCAGCAGCTTGTTGCGGGGGAACACCGGGGAGCTGTTTTTT
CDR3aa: CASSLLRGNTGELFF